The rows below give T cell receptor beta chains drawn from one sample of a study of Graves' ophthalmopathy and Graves' hyperthyroidism. Each CDR3 protein gets one entry after TCRdb re-called the multiplex PCR reads with MiXCR. This sample has hundreds of thousands of distinct CDR3 sequences; roughly 39% occur once, and the top ten carry roughly 3%. The sample comprised peripheral blood. The receptors were gathered from an adult man with Graves' ophthalmopathy. CDR3s include the opening cysteine and the closing phenylalanine or tryptophan. A D gene is named only where the DNA matches it firmly. Size is stated for part of the rows, as once, few or many counts, or as a class when the clone is expanded.

v_call	j_call	d_call	clone_size	cdr3_nt	cdr3_aa
TRBV10-2	TRBJ2-3	-	-	TGCGCCAGCAGTGAGGGGAGTTGGGGGGCAGATACGCAGTATTTT	CASSEGSWGADTQYF
TRBV6-6	TRBJ1-4	-	many	TGTGCCAGCACGCGGCCAGCAGGTGAAAAACTGTTTTTT	CASTRPAGEKLFF
TRBV7-8	TRBJ1-2	TRBD1	many	TGTGCCAGCAGCTTAACAGGGGTCGGCTACACCTTC	CASSLTGVGYTF
TRBV2	TRBJ2-5	-	-	TGTGCCAGCAGTACCCTCCTATCGGGCCAAGAGACCAAGTACTTC	CASSTLLSGQETKYF
TRBV10-3	TRBJ1-5	-	-	TGTGCCATCAGGACGAGTCAGCCCCAGCATTTT	CAIRTSQPQHF
TRBV10-3	TRBJ1-1	-	many	TGTGCCATCAGTGAGTCTAGGAACACTGAAGCTTTCTTT	CAISESRNTEAFF
TRBV29-1	TRBJ1-2	-	many	TGCAGCGTTGGGGGTAGTGCCTATGGCTACACCTTC	CSVGGSAYGYTF
TRBV5-4	TRBJ2-1	-	few	TGTGCCAGCAGCTTGGGGAGGTTCACGGACCGCCACAATGAGCAGTTCTTC	CASSLGRFTDRHNEQFF
TRBV14	TRBJ2-5	TRBD2	many	TGTGCCAGCAGCCGTCTCGGGCTAGCGGGAGAGACCCAGTACTTC	CASSRLGLAGETQYF
TRBV27	TRBJ2-2	-	-	TGTGCCAGCATTTTCGGACCCACCGGGGAGCTGTTTTTT	CASIFGPTGELFF
TRBV19	TRBJ2-7	TRBD1	-	TGTGCCAGTAGTATAGCTACCGGGACAGCTTACGAGCAGTACTTC	CASSIATGTAYEQYF
TRBV5-1	TRBJ2-7	-	few	TGCGCCAGCAGCTTAAATAGGGGGAACGTATACGAGCAGTACTTC	CASSLNRGNVYEQYF
TRBV29-1	TRBJ1-3	TRBD1	many	TGCAGCGTTTTAAGGACAGGGACTGGAAACACCATATATTTT	CSVLRTGTGNTIYF
TRBV25-1	TRBJ2-3	-	few	TGTGCCAGCAGCTTATACGTCTCAGATACGCAGTATTTT	CASSLYVSDTQYF
TRBV7-9	TRBJ2-2	-	-	TGTGCCAGCAGCGACACGAATGAGAACACCGGGGAGCTGTTTTTT	CASSDTNENTGELFF
TRBV12-3/TRBV12-4	TRBJ2-7	-	many	TGTGCCAGCAGCTTAGCCCCGGTGGGGTCCTACGAGCAGTACTTC	CASSLAPVGSYEQYF
TRBV19	TRBJ2-5	TRBD1	many	TGTGCCAGTAGTTCCGGGACAGGGAGGGTCACCCAGTACTTC	CASSSGTGRVTQYF
TRBV7-2	TRBJ2-7	-	-	TGTGCCAGCAGTTCGAAACCGCCCAAGACAGTCTACGGGCAGTACTTC	CASSSKPPKTVYGQYF
TRBV9	TRBJ2-7	TRBD2	-	TGTGCCAGCAGTTTAGCGGGACTAGGGAGCTCCTACGAGCAGTACTTC	CASSLAGLGSSYEQYF
TRBV9	TRBJ2-5	-	few	TGTGCCAGCAGCGTGGGGGACTCACCGGGGGACCAAGAGACCCAGTACTTC	CASSVGDSPGDQETQYF
TRBV24-1	TRBJ2-2	TRBD1	many	TGTGCCACCAGTGAGGACAGGCCTAACGGGGAGCTGTTTTTT	CATSEDRPNGELFF
TRBV5-1	TRBJ2-5	TRBD2	-	TGCGCCAGCAACTCGGGACTAGCGGAGAACCAAGAGACCCAGTACTTC	CASNSGLAENQETQYF
TRBV30	TRBJ1-1	-	-	TGTGCCTGGAGCCCTGGAGAGGGCCCTAGGTTTGAAGCTTTCTTT	CAWSPGEGPRFEAFF
TRBV5-1	TRBJ1-5	-	many	TGTGCCAGCAGCTTAGATAGCAATCAGCCCCAGCATTTT	CASSLDSNQPQHF
TRBV4-3	TRBJ2-7	-	few	TGCGCCAGTAGCCCAGGACTGGGGCTCTCCTACGAGCAGTACTTC	CASSPGLGLSYEQYF